This TCR beta chain appears in the sequencing data of a study of blood T cell repertoires in COVID-19. This CDR3 has 17 residues. V gave up 4 bases and J gave up 1 base, with 16 bases separating them. Germline-derived CDR1 and CDR2 are SGHDN and FVKESK. Clones were read by immunoSEQ multiplex PCR, and TCRdb kept only the in-frame ones, dropping some. This sample has around 190,000 clones, with roughly 87% found just once. Input material: peripheral blood. The V gene is TRBV14, the J gene TRBJ2-2; weak D call: TRBD2 (5 bases). This sequence was found in a man between 18 and 29 years old who had recovered from COVID-19. CDR3 sequence: CASSLDFVGKNTGELFF. The CDR3 bases are TGTGCCAGCAGCCTTGACTTTGTCGGGAAGAACACCGGGGAGCTGTTTTTT.